The 31 T cell receptor beta chains below come from one sample, sequenced in a study of T-cell memory formation after mild COVID-19 (dated by TCRdb to 2020 to 2023). The library was generated by 5' RACE. Instrument on record: Illumina NovaSeq 6000. The raw public data were reprocessed by TCRdb itself: fastp quality trimming at Q25, MiXCR clonotype calling, in-frame beta chains only. Records with the same CDR3 protein are collapsed into one entry carrying the most frequent genes and DNA. This sample lists a few hundred thousand distinct CDR3 sequences; 16% were detected once. The ten biggest clones cover 20% to 25% of the sample. Sequencing was carried out using PBMCs or a T cell subset sorted from them (not recorded which). The source of these receptors is a man between 18 and 35 years old who had mild COVID-19 (a few samples of this study predate the infection). The sample titles of this study are shuffled in the database, so cell type and time point are left out; the donor was told from shared clones.

The chain uses TRBV6-5 and TRBJ2-7, with 8 bases that match TRBD1. The CDR3 has 14 amino acids. Germline V gene lookup returns CDR1 MNHEY and CDR2 SVGAGI. V lost 8 bases, J lost 4 bases, and 10 bases stayed unmatched. CDR3 DNA sequence: TGTGCCAGCGGCTGGACAGGGACTCTTTACGAGCAGTACTTC. Its translation is CASGWTGTLYEQYF.

The chain has TRBV4-3 and TRBJ2-7, with TRBD2 as a possible D gene (5 bases). V lost 0 bases, J lost 3 bases, and 12 bases lay in between. There are 15 residues in the CDR3. The germline V gene encodes CDR1 LGHNA and CDR2 YSLEER. CDR3 coding DNA: TGCGCCAGCAGCCAAGATAGGCTAGCCAGCTACGAGCAGTACTTC. Its translation: CASSQDRLASYEQYF.

The V and J genes are TRBV24-1 and TRBJ1-2; 8 nucleotides agree with TRBD1. CDR3 length: 14 amino acids. The ends lost 4 bases at V and 8 bases at J; junction bases unmatched: 8. The germline gives CDR1 KGHDR, CDR2 SFDVKD. The CDR3 sequence is CATSEPDRVRGYTF. Written as DNA, the CDR3 is TGTGCCACCAGTGAGCCGGACAGGGTCAGAGGCTACACCTTC.

The J gene is TRBJ2-6, the V gene TRBV20-1; no definite D call. The CDR3 sequence is 15 residues long. The germline V and J ends were trimmed by 2 bases and 0 bases, with 8 bases remaining between them. Germline CDR1 is DFQATT and CDR2 is SNEGSKA (reference sequence). This chain's CDR3 is CSARTQSSGANVLTF. For the CDR3, the DNA is TGCAGTGCTAGAACCCAGAGCTCTGGGGCCAACGTCCTGACTTTC.

The chain is built from TRBV7-6 and TRBJ2-7; D is undetermined. CDR3 size: 13 residues. Germline CDR1 SGHVS, CDR2 FNYEAQ. Between the trimmed V and J ends, which lost 5 bases and 6 bases, there was a span of 14 bases. The CDR3: CASSPPMKGEQYF. CDR3 coding DNA: TGTGCCAGCAGCCCCCCGATGAAGGGCGAGCAGTACTTC.

The chain employs TRBV7-3 and TRBJ2-1; 14 positions match TRBD2. The CDR3 consists of 15 residues. Germline V CDR1 and CDR2: SGHTA, FQGTGA. V lost 5 bases, J lost 9 bases, and 6 bases stayed unmatched. The CDR3 region has the DNA TGTGCCAGCAGCCTGTCCGGGACTAGCGGGGGTGAGCAGTTCTTC. Amino acid sequence: CASSLSGTSGGEQFF.

The chain is built from TRBV11-2 and TRBJ1-2; 7 bases agree with TRBD1. CDR3 length equals 14 residues. V shed 4 bases, J shed 7 bases, and the junction held 9 bases outside the gene matches. CDR1 and CDR2 from the germline V gene are SGHAT and FQNNGV. The CDR3 DNA is TGTGCCAGCAGCTCCCCGGGACAGCTGCTTGGCTACACCTTC. Translation gives CASSSPGQLLGYTF.

This clonotype was detected only a few times. The chain is built from TRBV5-1 and TRBJ2-2, with 7 positions matching TRBD1. Germline trimming cut 7 bases from V and 3 bases from J; bases unmatched to any gene: 3. This CDR3 is built from 13 residues. Germline V gives CDR1 SGHRS, CDR2 YFSETQ. The CDR3 coding sequence is TGCGCCAGCGAGACAGGGCACACCGGGGAGCTGTTTTTT. As protein: CASETGHTGELFF.

This clonotype was picked up a small number of times. The rearrangement links TRBV7-9 to TRBJ2-3; D is undetermined. Germline lookup yields CDR1 SEHNR and CDR2 FQNEAQ (reference sequence). The CDR3 covers 16 residues. The V gene lost 1 base and the J gene lost 2 bases, with 13 bases spanning the gap. The CDR3 loop reads CASSLVVRISTDTQYF. The CDR3 nucleotides read TGTGCCAGCAGCTTAGTGGTCAGGATATCCACAGATACGCAGTATTTT.

The table lists this clonotype with a few counts. The chain combines TRBV11-2 with TRBJ1-1; D gene uncertain. CDR1 is SGHAT, CDR2 FQNNGV, per germline. The length of the CDR3 is 15 residues. With 5 bases removed from V and 5 bases from J, the gap between germline ends came to 18 bases. The CDR3 loop reads CASSPEVYGSTEAFF. CDR3 bases: TGTGCCAGCAGCCCAGAGGTCTATGGAAGTACTGAAGCTTTCTTT.

The chain recombines TRBV19 with TRBJ1-5, with 8 bases fitting TRBD1. The CDR3 loop spans 15 amino acids. The germline CDR1 and CDR2 sequences are LNHDA and SQIVND (reference sequence). V lost 5 bases and J lost 2; bases outside the gene matches: 5. This CDR3 reads CASSSGTGGNQPQHF. The CDR3 coding sequence is TGTGCCAGTAGTTCCGGGACAGGAGGCAATCAGCCCCAGCATTTT.

CDR3 DNA: TGTGCCAGCAGCTTAGCGCCCCCGCTTCCCATGACAGGGCTAGGGTACATTCAGTACTTC. Translated: CASSLAPPLPMTGLGYIQYF. The chain couples TRBV7-2 to TRBJ2-4, with 7 nucleotides matching TRBD1. After removal of 0 bases from V and 8 bases from J, the junction contained 22 bases not matched to a gene. CDR1 and CDR2 from the germline V gene are SGHTA and FQGNSA. There are 20 residues in the CDR3.

This clonotype came up a few times. The rearrangement links TRBV7-9 to TRBJ2-1; perhaps TRBD2 as D (5 bases). With 3 bases removed from V and 9 bases from J, the gap between germline ends came to 9 bases. This CDR3 contains 12 residues. Germline CDR1 reads SEHNR; CDR2 reads FQNEAQ (reference sequence). CDR3 nucleotides: TGTGCCAGCAGCTTCGGAGGCGCTGAGCAGTTCTTC. Translated, it gives CASSFGGAEQFF.

This clonotype has just a few counts. The chain has TRBV15 and TRBJ2-1; D remains unclear. Trimming shortened V by 3 bases and J by 0 bases, and 9 bases separated the two germline ends. The CDR3 runs to 15 residues. Germline V lookup: CDR1 LNHNV, CDR2 YYDKDF (reference sequence). The CDR3 nucleotides read TGTGCCACCAGCAGGGGCAAGAGCTCCTACAATGAGCAGTTCTTC. Amino acid sequence: CATSRGKSSYNEQFF.

This clonotype has only a few counts. The chain is built from TRBV7-6 and TRBJ2-5; TRBD2 matches 7 bases. Germline CDR1 reads SGHVS; CDR2 reads FNYEAQ. V shed 4 bases and J 6 bases; nucleotides not matched to a gene: 11. The CDR3 contains 15 residues. The CDR3 here is CASSSTAGEGKTQYF. In nucleotides, the CDR3 is TGTGCCAGCAGCTCCACTGCGGGGGAGGGAAAGACCCAGTACTTC.

This clonotype has a handful of counts. The chain is built from TRBV3-1 and TRBJ1-5; no clear D gene. CDR3 length equals 14 residues. V dropped 0 bases and J dropped 5 bases, with 8 bases sitting between them. Per the germline V gene, CDR1 is LGHDT and CDR2 is YNNKEL (reference sequence). CDR3 in DNA: TGTGCCAGCAGCCAAGAGGGAGGGCATCAGCCCCAGCATTTT. Translating it yields CASSQEGGHQPQHF.

This clonotype was counted a few times. The J gene is TRBJ1-4, the V gene TRBV5-1, with 8 bases lining up with TRBD1. The CDR3 runs 14 residues. In germline, CDR1 is SGHRS, CDR2 YFSETQ. Trimming cost V 2 bases and J 6 bases; bases outside gene matches: 3. Written as DNA, the CDR3 is TGCGCCAGCAGCTTCGACAGGGGCCATGAAAAACTGTTTTTT. Its protein product is CASSFDRGHEKLFF. The whole variable domain, filled in from reference TRBV5-1 and TRBJ1-4, reads KAGVTQTPRYLIKTRGQQVTLSCSPISGHRSVSWYQQTPGQGLQFLFEYFSETQRNKGNFPGRFSGRQFSNSRSEMNVSTLELGDSALYLCASSFDRGHEKLFFGSGTQLSVL.

The table lists this clonotype with a few counts. This chain links TRBV2 with TRBJ2-1, with TRBD2 identical over 8 bases. This CDR3 comprises 16 residues. Germline CDR1 SNHLY, CDR2 FYNNEI. V dropped 2 bases and J dropped 3; count of bases not matched to a gene: 6. For the CDR3, the DNA is TGTGCCAGCAGTGAAAGGGGCGGGGGGAACTACAATGAGCAGTTCTTC. Its protein product is CASSERGGGNYNEQFF.

The chain is built from TRBV20-1 and TRBJ2-5, with 9 bases identical to TRBD2. The CDR3 consists of 16 residues. The V gene end was trimmed by 0 bases and the J gene end by 1 base; junction bases not matched to a gene: 6. Germline V gene sequence: CDR1 DFQATT, CDR2 SNEGSKA (reference sequence). DNA for the CDR3: TGCAGTGCTAGAGATCGCGGGGGGGTAGTCCAAGAGACCCAGTACTTC. This gives the protein CSARDRGGVVQETQYF.

The V gene is TRBV27, the J gene TRBJ1-2; D is unresolved. CDR3 length: 14 residues. The V end was cut by 7 bases, the J end by 3 bases, with 15 bases between. Germline CDR1 and CDR2: MNHEY and SMNVEV (reference sequence). CDR3 amino acids: CASTSSQDHYGYTF. The CDR3 nucleotides read TGTGCCAGCACCTCCTCTCAGGACCACTATGGCTACACCTTC.

The rearrangement links TRBV7-9 to TRBJ1-2; possibly TRBD1 for D (5 bases). Germline V lookup: CDR1 SEHNR, CDR2 FQNEAQ (reference sequence). This CDR3 is built from 15 residues. Trimming shortened V by 5 bases and J by 4 bases, and 17 bases separated the two germline ends. This chain's CDR3 is CASSPPGGAIYGYTF. CDR3 DNA: TGTGCCAGCAGCCCCCCGGGAGGGGCCATCTATGGCTACACCTTC.

The sample holds a few counts of this clonotype. The V gene is TRBV6-2 or TRBV6-3, the J gene TRBJ2-1; the D call may be TRBD1 or TRBD2 (5 bases each). Germline CDR1 reads MNHEY; CDR2 reads SVGEGT. Trimming removed 5 bases from V and 0 bases from J, with 11 bases in between. The CDR3 length is 15 residues. The CDR3 DNA sequence: TGTGCCAGCAGTCACCGGGACGTCTCCTACAATGAGCAGTTCTTC. Amino acids: CASSHRDVSYNEQFF.

Many counts were recorded for this clonotype. The CDR3, as DNA: TGTGCCAGTAGTATGTTTTCTGAGGAACGGCCCCTAAGGAAACAGTACTTC. It translates to CASSMFSEERPLRKQYF. The chain has TRBV19 and TRBJ2-7; no definite D call. In germline, CDR1 is LNHDA, CDR2 SQIVND (reference sequence). Trimming cost V 3 bases and J 10 bases, with 28 bases left between them. CDR3 length: 17 residues.

V and J are TRBV7-9 and TRBJ2-3, with D tentatively TRBD2 (6 bases). The germline CDR1 and CDR2 sequences are SEHNR and FQNEAQ (reference sequence). The ends were cut back, 2 bases at V and 11 bases at J, with 14 bases in the middle. This CDR3 region has 13 residues. The CDR3 region has the DNA TGTGCCAGCAGCTTATCGGGGGACGCTGGGCAGTATTTT. Amino acid sequence: CASSLSGDAGQYF.

The rearrangement links TRBV7-6 to TRBJ2-5, with 9 nucleotides matching TRBD2. The length of the CDR3 is 16 residues. Germline assignment: CDR1 SGHVS and CDR2 FNYEAQ. The trim removed 2 bases at V and 5 bases at J, leaving 9 bases unmatched. In nucleotides, the CDR3 is TGTGCCAGCAGCTTATTTTCAGCGGGGGGAGGTGAGACCCAGTACTTC. It translates to CASSLFSAGGGETQYF.

A few counts support this clonotype. The chain has TRBV28 and TRBJ1-1, with D maybe TRBD1 (6 bases). Deletions cut 5 bases from V and 9 bases from J, with 19 bases between. The CDR3 is 14 amino acids. Germline V gene lookup returns CDR1 MDHEN and CDR2 SYDVKM. This chain's CDR3 is CASSREYTGTKAFF. The CDR3 DNA reads TGTGCCAGCAGTCGGGAGTATACAGGGACTAAAGCTTTCTTT.

This chain joins TRBV4-2 and TRBJ1-6; a possible D gene is TRBD1 (5 bases). V was pared by 4 bases and J by 5 bases, with 21 bases between. Per germline, CDR1 LGHNA and CDR2 YNFKEQ. The CDR3 totals 18 residues. The CDR3: CASSPDWDVRRNNSPLHF. DNA for the CDR3: TGTGCCAGCAGCCCCGACTGGGACGTCAGAAGGAATAATTCACCCCTCCACTTT.

The V and J genes are TRBV6-5 and TRBJ2-4; no reliable D call. This CDR3 contains 15 residues. The germline gives CDR1 MNHEY, CDR2 SVGAGI. Trimming took off 0 bases at V and 9 bases at J, with 15 bases between the two ends. CDR3 loop: CASSYSFGVTGIQYF. The CDR3 bases are TGTGCCAGCAGTTACTCGTTTGGGGTGACGGGCATTCAGTACTTC.

The chain links TRBV7-6 to TRBJ2-5, with D possibly matching TRBD1 (6 bases). CDR1 and CDR2 (germline): SGHVS, FNYEAQ. CDR3 size: 15 residues. V lost 5 bases, J lost 4 bases, and 17 bases lay in between. CDR3 in DNA: TGTGCCAGCAGCCAAAGGACAGATTCAGGAGAGACCCAGTACTTC. Translating it yields CASSQRTDSGETQYF.

The chain carries TRBV4-1 and TRBJ2-5; D perhaps matches TRBD1 (5 bases). The V gene lost 1 base and the J gene lost 6 bases, with 15 bases spanning the gap. The CDR3 is 15 residues long. Germline CDR1 reads MGHRA; CDR2 reads YSYEKL. This chain's CDR3 is CASSQVSVGAKTQYF. Written as DNA, the CDR3 is TGCGCCAGCAGCCAAGTTTCCGTAGGGGCGAAGACCCAGTACTTC.

The table lists this clonotype with many counts. This chain joins TRBV19 and TRBJ1-5; D might be TRBD1 (5 bases). V lost 7 bases and J lost 3, with 16 bases in between. Per germline, CDR1 LNHDA and CDR2 SQIVND (reference sequence). CDR3 length equals 15 residues. In nucleotides, the CDR3 is TGTGCCAGTAAGCCGACAGAGGGTTTCAATCAGCCCCAGCATTTT. Translated: CASKPTEGFNQPQHF. Filled out from reference TRBV19 and TRBJ1-5, the complete variable domain reads DGGITQSPKYLFRKEGQNVTLSCEQNLNHDAMYWYRQDPGQGLRLIYYSQIVNDFQKGDIAEGYSVSREKKESFPLTVTSAQKNPTAFYLCASKPTEGFNQPQHFGDGTRLSIL.